This T cell receptor (beta chain) was identified during a study of OX40 agonist ivuxolimab in advanced cancers. TCRdb keeps only in-frame clones here, not all; method: immunoSEQ multiplex PCR. Of 50,000 to 65,000 clones detected, roughly 84% appear once; the ten largest clones hold under 15%. V gave up 0 bases and J gave up 3 bases, with 6 bases separating them. The CDR3 is 12 residues long. Per germline, CDR1 GTSNPN and CDR2 SVGIG (reference sequence). Findings and limits, study-wide: In a subset of nonresponders, normalized T-cell clonal expansion was also low.

Individuals having autoimmune disease history or systemic immunosuppression were not enrolled. Remarks on this clone: Its target is not known.

The clonotype comes from an adult with an advanced solid tumor such as melanoma, head and neck, liver or kidney cancer. The specimen comprised CD4+ or CD8+ T cells sorted from blood, sampled in a trial of the OX40 agonist ivuxolimab. The chain carries TRBV30 and TRBJ2-7; D is undetermined. The CDR3 DNA reads TGTGCCTGGAGTGTGCAAAACTACGAGCAGTACTTC. Residues: CAWSVQNYEQYF.